The present entry profiles one TCR beta chain with its context. This clonotype was seen a few times. What this receptor recognizes is not known. No base quality information exists; no much larger clone differs at one position. The data belong to a study of identical twins (dated by TCRdb to between 2015 and 2016). General notes on the study: TCR alpha and beta repertoires from monozygotic twins, unrelated adults of various ages and cord blood were deep-sequenced to test whether fetal clonotypes persist. Replicate twin experiments were performed at different times using different library preparation protocols to rule out contamination.

Inclusive of the bounding cysteine and phenylalanine, the CDR3 is 14 residues long. Left in the record is the CDR3 DNA by itself, 42 bases read in frame from the first base. At the junction V is shortened by 0 bases and J by 3 bases, with 9 bases in between. According to the germline V gene (reference sequence), CDR1 reads LGHDT and CDR2 reads YNNKEL. Points the paper makes about the study in general: Out-of-frame TCR alpha sharing in monozygotic twins was systematically underestimated by recombination models, whereas sharing between unrelated individuals was in agreement with the recombination models. Compared with coincidental sharing between unrelated individuals, an excess of low generation-probability sequences was observed among out-of-frame TCR alpha sequences shared between twins. Invariant T cells such as MAIT and iNKT could partly confound zero-insertion analyses, although diverse VJ usage argued against such confounding for most clonotypes. Because the same donors could not be followed over many years, the conclusions depended on cross-sectional statistical analysis. A weaker excess of twin sharing was found in beta out-of-frame sequences because the signal-to-noise ratio was lowered by fewer shared sequences. Fewer insertions were carried by abundant cord blood beta clonotypes; a weaker similar trend was observed in young adult naive repertoires, while no such trend was observed in memory repertoires.

All donors were healthy Caucasians. The twin cohort comprised three pairs of female monozygotic twins, all aged roughly 18 to 30 years. Positive isolation kits from Invitrogen were used to isolate CD4+ and CD8+ T cell populations. The library was prepared using 5' RACE. Sequencing took place on an Illumina HiSeq 2000. Template switching added a universal primer binding site, and the final cDNA carried a unique molecular identifier that allowed TCR cDNA molecules to be counted accurately. Specific primers in the conserved constant-segment region were used to synthesize first-strand cDNA for TCR alpha and beta chains. To control for contamination, every cDNA library carried two barcodes: a SMART-Mk sample barcode plus Illumina barcodes. TruSeq adapter sequences, together with Illumina sample barcodes, were added in two successive PCR steps. The TCR alpha and beta cDNA libraries were sequenced on the Illumina HiSeq platform using custom primers. From the authors' description of their analysis: Raw reads were processed with MiGEC to extract unique molecular identifiers, and MiXCR was used to determine CDR3 positions. For each individual, recombination models were inferred using an EM algorithm with the repgenHMM and IGoR tools. Shared clonotypes were analyzed with the tcR package in R, and sharing was normalized by the product of cloneset sizes. To study raw recombination free of thymic and clonal selection effects, out-of-frame nonproductive sequences were analyzed. The raw public data were reprocessed by TCRdb itself: fastp quality trimming at Q25, MiXCR clonotype calling, in-frame beta chains only. Rows matching on CDR3 protein sequence are summarized as one entry with the most common DNA and genes. These V and J calls derive from TCRdb rather than the authors' analysis. The sample yields 300,000 to 350,000 distinct CDR3 sequences; 9% to 15% were counted once. Around 7.2% of the sample lies in the top ten.

These records were also assigned to another study, of yellow fever vaccine responses in identical twins. The second study also describes: The authors reported that the T cell response to vaccination in identical twins appeared partly convergent and partly personalized. In the study, vaccine-responding T cell clones were precisely tracked in identical twins.

The chain is encoded by TRBV3-1 joined to TRBJ2-7; no D segment can be confidently identified. The receptor was derived from a woman aged 18-30 years in good health. Sequences were obtained from CD8+ T cells sorted from blood. The nucleotide sequence reads TGTGCCAGCAGCCAAGATAGTTATAACTACGAGCAGTACTTC. Translated, this gives CASSQDSYNYEQYF.